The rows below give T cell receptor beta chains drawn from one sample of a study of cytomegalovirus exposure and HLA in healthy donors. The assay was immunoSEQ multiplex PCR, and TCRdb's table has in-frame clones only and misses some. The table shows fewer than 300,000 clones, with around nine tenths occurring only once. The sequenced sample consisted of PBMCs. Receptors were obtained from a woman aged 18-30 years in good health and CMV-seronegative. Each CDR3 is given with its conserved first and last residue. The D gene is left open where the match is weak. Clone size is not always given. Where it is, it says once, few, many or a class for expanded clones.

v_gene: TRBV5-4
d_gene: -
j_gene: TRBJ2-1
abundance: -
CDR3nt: TGTGCCAGCAGCTTGGCCCCTAGGGCTAGCGACTCCTCTCAGTTCTTC
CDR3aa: CASSLAPRASDSSQFF

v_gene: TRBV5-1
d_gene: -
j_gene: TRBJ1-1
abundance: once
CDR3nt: TGCGCCAGCAGCTTGGGGAACAGGGCGAGCACTGAAGCTTTCTTT
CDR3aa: CASSLGNRASTEAFF

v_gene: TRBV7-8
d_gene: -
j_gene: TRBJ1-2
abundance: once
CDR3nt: TGTGCCAGCAGCATCGACAGGTTAACTTATGGCTACACCTTC
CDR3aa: CASSIDRLTYGYTF

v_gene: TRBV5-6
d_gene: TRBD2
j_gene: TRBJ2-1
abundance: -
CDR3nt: TGTGCCAGCAGCTTGGGTCTAGCGGGGAGCTCCTACAATGAGCAGTTCTTC
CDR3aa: CASSLGLAGSSYNEQFF

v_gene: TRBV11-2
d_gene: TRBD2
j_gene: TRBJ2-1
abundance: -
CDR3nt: TGTGCCAGCAGCCCTAGACTAGCCCTCTACAATGAGCAGTTCTTC
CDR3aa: CASSPRLALYNEQFF

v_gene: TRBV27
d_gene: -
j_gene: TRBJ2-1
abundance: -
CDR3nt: TGTGCCAGCAGTTCCGGATCGGGGCAGTTCTTC
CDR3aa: CASSSGSGQFF

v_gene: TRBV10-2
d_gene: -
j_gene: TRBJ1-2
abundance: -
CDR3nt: TGCGCCAGCAGTCCTGGGAGAGATTTGACCTTC
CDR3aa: CASSPGRDLTF

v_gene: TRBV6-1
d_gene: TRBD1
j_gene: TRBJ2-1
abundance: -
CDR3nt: TGTGCCAGCAGTGAATGGGGACAGGTGGTCTTCAATGAGCAGTTCTTC
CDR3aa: CASSEWGQVVFNEQFF

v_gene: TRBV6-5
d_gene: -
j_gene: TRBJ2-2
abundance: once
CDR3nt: TGTGCCAGCAGTCCTAACGCCGGGGAGCTGTTTTTT
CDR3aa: CASSPNAGELFF

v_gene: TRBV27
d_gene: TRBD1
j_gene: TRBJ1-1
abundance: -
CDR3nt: TGTGCCAGCGGACAGGGAGAGAACACTGAAGCTTTCTTT
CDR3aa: CASGQGENTEAFF

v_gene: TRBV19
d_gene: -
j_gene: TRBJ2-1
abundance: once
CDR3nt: TGTGCCAGTAGTATAGATCTAACGGGATTCGACAATGAGCAGTTCTTC
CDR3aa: CASSIDLTGFDNEQFF

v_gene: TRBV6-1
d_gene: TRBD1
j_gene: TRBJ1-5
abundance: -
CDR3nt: TGTGCCAGCAGTGAGACAGGGTCTTCTATCCGTCAGCCCCAGCATTTT
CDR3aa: CASSETGSSIRQPQHF

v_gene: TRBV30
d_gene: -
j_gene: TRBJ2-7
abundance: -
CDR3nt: TGTGCCTGGAGCCGAGAAGCCTACGAGCAGTACTTC
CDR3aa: CAWSREAYEQYF

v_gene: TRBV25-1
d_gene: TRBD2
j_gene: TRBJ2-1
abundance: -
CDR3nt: TGTGCCAGCAGTGAAAAACCCGGGAGGTCCTCCTACAATGAGCAGTTCTTC
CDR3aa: CASSEKPGRSSYNEQFF

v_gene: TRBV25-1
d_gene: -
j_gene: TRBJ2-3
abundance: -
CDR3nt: TGTGCCAGCAGGGGGGGAGCTGGCACAGATACGCAGTATTTT
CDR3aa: CASRGGAGTDTQYF

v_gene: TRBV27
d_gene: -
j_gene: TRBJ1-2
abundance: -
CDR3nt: TGTGCCAGCAGTTTAAGGGGTCAGAACTATGGCTACACCTTC
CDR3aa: CASSLRGQNYGYTF

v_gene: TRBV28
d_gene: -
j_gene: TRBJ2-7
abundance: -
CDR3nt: TGTGCCAGTGACGGGAGTCCCTCGTACGAGCAGTACTTC
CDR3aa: CASDGSPSYEQYF

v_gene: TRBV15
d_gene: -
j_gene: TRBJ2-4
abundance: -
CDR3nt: TGTGCCACCAGCAGAGATCGTGAAGTGCAGGTCAATCTAGCCAAAAACATTCAGTACTTC
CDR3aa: CATSRDREVQVNLAKNIQYF